This TCR beta chain was captured by sequencing in a study of cytomegalovirus exposure and HLA in healthy donors (dated by TCRdb to 2017 to 2019). As for the study more broadly: According to an earlier analysis of 587 of the donors, about 179 million T cells yielded some 110 million unique TCR beta sequences and 276 Gb of sequence data. The number of typed donors differed by locus: about 620-640 for A, B, C, DRB1 and DQB1; some 540 for DQA1; some 590 for DPA1; and approximately 450 for DPB1. The study combined high-throughput TCR immunosequencing, statistical association of individual TCRs with disease status, and machine learning to predict cytomegalovirus infection status. The study aimed to test whether cataloging public T cell receptors could reveal signatures of past pathogen exposure. In addition to the first cohort of 666 subjects, a separate validation cohort of approximately 110 different subjects was used. Of the approximately 400 genotyped donors, 65% to 90% fell in the genetic ancestry cluster associated with self-reported Caucasian donors. A later genetic analysis used genome-wide SNP genotypes for about 60% of the roughly 670 donors, treating that subset as a discovery cohort. Every discovery cohort repertoire had been produced on one sequencing platform. The T cell repertoires of 550 to 850 subjects were profiled by immunosequencing and related to cytomegalovirus serostatus. A later analysis re-examined previously published TCR beta repertoires from more than 550 donors and added high-resolution HLA genotyping to investigate patterns of TCR occurrence. Both class I and class II loci were covered by HLA typing, at four-digit resolution. In the later analysis, no new phenotypic data were used to find candidate immune exposures; instead, reliance was placed on TCR beta sequences and their occurrence across donors. Roughly 300 gigabases of sequencing data and around 85 million unique TCR sequences made up an early release that covered over 550 HLA-typed donors. Among roughly 370 genotyped donors of the cohort, an average of approximately 240,000 unique TCR beta nucleotide sequences were sequenced per donor, roughly 18% of them non-productive. In an earlier analysis of more than 550 of the donors, high-throughput TCR beta sequencing was used to judge whether each TCR beta V gene segment behaved as functional or pseudogenic. Roughly five DR-DQ haplotypes were handled as single units for association and clustering, since linkage in the cohort was strong. Donor age, sex, ethnicity and CMV serostatus were collected together with the repertoire data.

The CDR3 goes from the cysteine to the phenylalanine over 14 residues. This entry keeps only the CDR3 DNA: 42 bases, framed from base 1. V sheds 5 bases and J sheds 4 bases, leaving 14 bases between their ends. The germline V gene (reference sequence) specifies WNHNN as CDR1 and SYGVQD as CDR2. Regarding this clone: What this receptor recognizes is not known. No much larger clone exists at a distance of one base, and base qualities are not known.

Overall study results and their limits: In a later analysis, the rate of TCR association differed among HLA loci, with DRB1 alleles having the most associated TCRs and HLA-C alleles having the fewest. Sequencing depth was assumed to be roughly uniform across donors in the presence/absence analyses, though that assumption may not hold. For the cohort, immune exposure information was limited to CMV serostatus. A group of highly shared sequence variants was considered likely to be a technical artifact of the sequencing pipeline. Correlated functional status among segregating V segments might be attributable to linkage disequilibrium, but an unknown experimental factor could not be ruled out. In the study, some 180 TCR beta chains were listed as associated with cytomegalovirus. This cohort had only TCR beta chains sequenced, and the lack of alpha or paired-chain data limited which features could be detected. According to the authors, the approach could potentially be generalized to other disease states and immunological phenotypes. Three of the identified cytomegalovirus-associated TCR beta chains were confirmed in vitro to be specific for cytomegalovirus antigens. In an earlier analysis of around 500 of the donors, most TCR beta V segments appeared in productive rearrangements about 87% or about 30% of the time, broadly matching IMGT annotations. Some IMGT-functional V segments, including TRBV6-2 and TRBV6-3, could not be told apart with the 87-base-pair reads, so those segments were excluded. In a later analysis, HLA-associated TCR beta chains showed more clonal expansion and lower generation probabilities than non-associated chains that were equally common. At a false discovery rate of 0.05, a later analysis linked 16,000 or so TCR beta sequences to specific HLA alleles. Compared with the approximately 710-donor mean, donors in an Asian-associated ancestry cluster had fewer N-insertions in productive TCRs, according to a later genetic analysis. An association between a missense DCLRE1C variant and V-gene and J-gene trimming of TCR beta chains was found in a later genetic analysis and replicated in an independent cohort. Because counts were too low, seventeen rarely observed V segments, including chromosome 9 orphons, were excluded from the earlier analysis of roughly 580 of the donors. According to a later analysis, most CMV-associated TCR beta chains appeared to be HLA-restricted, and the HLA associations seemed to be driven largely by CMV exposure. A further reported finding was that TCR beta sequences accurately predicted the HLA-A and HLA-B alleles for most subjects in the first cohort. Because HLA typing was missing for some donors at each locus, association tests included only the typed subset. The classifier was reported to diagnose cytomegalovirus status with high specificity and sensitivity in both the original cohort and the validation cohort. When HLA alleles, especially DR and DQ, strongly co-occurred, TCR associations were difficult to assign to individual alleles. According to a later analysis, parvovirus B19, influenza, CMV and Epstein-Barr virus appeared linked to several top co-occurrence clusters. Most TCR sequences were observed very rarely across donors, whereas some public TCRs were present in many individuals.

The cohort was made up of 666 healthy bone marrow donors. At the time of sampling, all cohort members were nominally healthy, though unrecorded immune exposures were likely present. The donor tested CMV seronegative and was one of the 352 seronegative cohort members. A peripheral blood sample was provided by each donor, and peripheral blood mononuclear cells were used for TCR beta sequencing. The Qiagen DNeasy Blood Extraction Kit was used to extract genomic DNA from the blood cell samples. Receptors were amplified or captured by the immunoSEQ multiplex PCR assay. The multiplex PCR relied on a mix of 60 forward primers for TCR Vbeta segments and 13 reverse primers for TCR Jbeta segments. A multiplex PCR assay on genomic DNA amplified the CDR3 region of rearranged TCR beta genes. The amplified TCR beta libraries were sequenced on the Illumina HiSeq System as 87-base-pair reads. Per the authors' processing: In a later analysis, roughly 80 million unique TCR beta chains were counted across the approximately 620 repertoires, and approximately 9.9 million of these chains were shared by at least two donors. Raw reads were error-corrected and collapsed into unique sequences with a nearest-neighbor algorithm that merged closely related sequences to remove PCR and sequencing errors. CDR3 sequences were aligned to IMGT reference sequences to assign V, D and J gene segments. Each retained sequence needed at least a six-nucleotide match to both a V gene segment and a J gene segment. Rearrangements were classified as productive when the CDR3 lacked stop codons and remained in frame with V and J, and all other rearrangements were classified as non-productive. CDR3 was defined according to IMGT convention as the region running from the second conserved V-encoded cysteine to the conserved J-encoded phenylalanine. Sequences without an unambiguous match to a single V gene segment were excluded from the earlier analysis of approximately 600 of the donors. An earlier analysis of 500 to 600 of the donors classified V segments as functional when productive rearrangements were above 56.7% and as segregating when the standard deviation between donors was above 5%. A statistical classification framework was built for diagnosing cytomegalovirus status from the catalog of TCR beta chain sequences. In a later analysis, V and J genes were assigned by comparing TCR nucleotide sequences against IMGT/GENE-DB human TR gene sequences. The TCRdist pipeline was used in a later analysis to assign CDR3 sequences and most-parsimonious VDJ recombination scenarios. In a later analysis, each TCR beta chain was defined by its CDR3 amino acid sequence together with its V-gene family, and reads without a unique V-gene family were excluded. In a later analysis, approximately 590 highly shared, low-generation-probability nucleotide sequences were removed to address suspected cross-contamination and a sequencing artifact. For each public chain, a later analysis derived a clonal expansion index from normalized ranks of inferred template counts within each repertoire. In a later analysis, generation probabilities were computed using a VDJ recombination model fitted to out-of-frame rearrangements, and the results were checked against IGoR. In a later analysis, hypergeometric tests were used to score TCR-TCR, TCR-HLA and TCR-CMV co-occurrence, with a repertoire-size bias correction applied to TCR pairs. A later analysis estimated false discovery rates by permuting HLA or CMV assignments 20 times. A later analysis grouped co-occurring TCRs with DBSCAN, adding TCRdist sequence similarity when clustering within HLA-allele-positive subsets. Repertoires with fewer than 30,000 or more than 120,000 public chains, plus five repertoires with anomalous nucleotide sharing, were excluded from co-occurrence clustering. TCRdb re-hosts the immuneACCESS table, in-frame sequences only. Its copies lack some clones; in the studies checked, an unresolved V gene accounts for under half of them, and the cause for the rest is not known. D and trimming were read from the DNA, whereas the V and J calls and clone size are those reported in that table. The table for this sample lists about 59,000 clones; around 80% of them were counted only once. 3% to 4.5% of the sample is held by the ten biggest clonotypes.

The material sequenced was PBMCs. The clonotype comes from a woman aged 40 to 50 in good health and CMV-seronegative. The rearrangement joined TRBV10-1 to TRBJ1-1; the D gene is perhaps TRBD1, from 5 matching bases. Read as DNA, the sequence is TGCGCCAGCAGTCCCGCCCGGGGGGTCACTGAAGCTTTCTTT. This gives the protein CASSPARGVTEAFF.